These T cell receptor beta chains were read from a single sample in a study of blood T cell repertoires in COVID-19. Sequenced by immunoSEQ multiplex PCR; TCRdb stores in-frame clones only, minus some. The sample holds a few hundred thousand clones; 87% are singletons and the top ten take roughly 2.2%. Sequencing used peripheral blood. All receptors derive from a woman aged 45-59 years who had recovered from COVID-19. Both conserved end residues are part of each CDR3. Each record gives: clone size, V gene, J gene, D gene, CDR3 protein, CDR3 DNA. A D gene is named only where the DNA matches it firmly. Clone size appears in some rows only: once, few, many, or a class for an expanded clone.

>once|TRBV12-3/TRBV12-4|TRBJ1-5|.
CASSLEAQPQHF
TGTGCCAGCAGTTTAGAAGCTCAGCCCCAGCATTTT
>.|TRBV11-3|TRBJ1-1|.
CASSLEAANTEAFF
TGTGCCAGCAGCTTAGAGGCGGCGAACACTGAAGCTTTCTTT
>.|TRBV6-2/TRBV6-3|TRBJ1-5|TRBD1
CASSYSRDRGINQPQHF
TGTGCCAGCAGTTACTCCCGGGACAGAGGGATCAATCAGCCCCAGCATTTT
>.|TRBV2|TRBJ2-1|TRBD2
CASRAQGLGGEQFF
TGTGCCAGCAGAGCCCAGGGACTAGGGGGTGAGCAGTTCTTC
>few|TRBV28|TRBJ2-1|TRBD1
CASSPGQNYNEQFF
TGTGCCAGCTCACCGGGACAGAACTACAATGAGCAGTTCTTC
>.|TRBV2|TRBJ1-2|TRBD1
CASREGQPRVF
TGTGCCAGCAGAGAGGGACAGCCCAGAGTCTTC
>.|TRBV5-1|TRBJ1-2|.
CASSPDGQNHRSGYTF
TGCGCCAGCAGCCCAGACGGACAGAACCATCGCAGTGGCTACACCTTC
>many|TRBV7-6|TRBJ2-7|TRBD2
CASSSYLAGESYEQYF
TGTGCCAGCAGCTCGTACCTAGCGGGAGAGTCCTACGAGCAGTACTTC
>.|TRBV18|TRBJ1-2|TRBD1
CASSPLGQDIYGYTF
TGTGCCAGCTCACCCCTGGGACAGGACATCTATGGCTACACCTTC
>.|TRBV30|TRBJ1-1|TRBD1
CAWSVFRTGGHHTEAFF
TGTGCCTGGAGTGTTTTCCGGACAGGGGGCCATCACACTGAAGCTTTCTTT
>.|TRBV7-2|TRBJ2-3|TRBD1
CASSFPTGVIPDTQYF
TGTGCCAGCAGTTTCCCCACAGGGGTTATCCCAGATACGCAGTATTTT
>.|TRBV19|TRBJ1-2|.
CASSTIDSFYGYTF
TGTGCCAGTAGTACGATAGACAGCTTCTATGGCTACACCTTC
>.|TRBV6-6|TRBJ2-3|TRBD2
CASSPLAGGLFGDTQYF
TGTGCCAGCAGTCCTCTAGCGGGGGGGCTTTTCGGAGATACGCAGTATTTT
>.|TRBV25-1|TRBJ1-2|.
CASSEFGDGYTF
TGTGCCAGCAGTGAATTCGGGGATGGCTACACCTTC
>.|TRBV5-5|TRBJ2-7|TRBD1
CASSFRDSDLYEQYF
TGTGCCAGCAGCTTCCGGGACAGCGATCTCTACGAGCAGTACTTC
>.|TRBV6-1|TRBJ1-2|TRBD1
CASSEATGVEGYTF
TGTGCCAGCAGTGAAGCAACAGGGGTAGAGGGCTACACCTTC
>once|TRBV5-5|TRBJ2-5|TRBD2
CASRRTSGSLPEETQYF
TGTGCCAGCAGAAGGACTAGCGGGAGCCTACCGGAAGAGACCCAGTACTTC
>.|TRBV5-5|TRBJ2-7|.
CASSLDSRGIGYEQYF
TGTGCCAGCAGCTTGGATTCACGGGGTATTGGTTACGAGCAGTACTTC
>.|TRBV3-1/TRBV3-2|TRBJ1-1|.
CASTKWGGTEAFF
TGTGCCAGCACGAAGTGGGGGGGCACTGAAGCTTTCTTT
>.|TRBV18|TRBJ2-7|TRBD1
CASSPWDRPYEQYF
TGTGCCAGCTCACCCTGGGACAGGCCCTACGAGCAGTACTTC
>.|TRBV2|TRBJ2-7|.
CASSEVREQYF
TGTGCCAGCAGTGAAGTCCGCGAGCAGTACTTC
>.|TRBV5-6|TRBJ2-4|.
CASRERGLAKNIQYF
TGTGCCAGCAGGGAACGGGGTTTGGCCAAAAACATTCAGTACTTC
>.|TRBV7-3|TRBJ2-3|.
CASSLDIRADLPYF
TGTGCCAGCAGCTTGGACATTAGGGCCGACCTTCCGTATTTT
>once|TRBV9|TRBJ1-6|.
CASSVARQVDSYNSPLHF
TGTGCCAGCAGCGTAGCCCGACAGGTTGACTCCTATAATTCACCCCTCCACTTT
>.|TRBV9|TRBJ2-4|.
CASSVDSGPKNIQYF
TGTGCCAGCAGCGTAGATAGCGGCCCCAAAAACATTCAGTACTTC
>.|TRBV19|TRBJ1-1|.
CASSIGYREVGRTEAFF
TGTGCCAGTAGTATAGGGTACAGGGAAGTTGGGCGCACTGAAGCTTTCTTT
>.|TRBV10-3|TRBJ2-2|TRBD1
CAISGLTGTGGNTGELFF
TGTGCCATCAGTGGGCTAACCGGGACAGGGGGAAACACCGGGGAGCTGTTTTTT
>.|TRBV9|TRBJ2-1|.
CASSATQGREQFF
TGTGCCAGCAGCGCGACACAGGGTCGTGAGCAGTTCTTC
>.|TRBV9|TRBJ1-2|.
CASSHRDQGYTF
TGTGCCAGCAGCCACAGGGATCAAGGCTACACCTTC
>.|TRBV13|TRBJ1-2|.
CASSLGQGAKGGYTF
TGTGCCAGCAGCTTAGGACAGGGCGCGAAGGGTGGCTACACCTTC
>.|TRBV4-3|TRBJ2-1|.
CASSQGEPWYRGQFF
TGCGCCAGCAGCCAAGGGGAGCCCTGGTACCGAGGGCAGTTCTTC
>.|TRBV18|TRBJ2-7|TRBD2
CASYQGGAPYEQYF
TGTGCCAGCTACCAGGGAGGGGCACCCTACGAGCAGTACTTC
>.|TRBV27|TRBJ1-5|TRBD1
CASSGQGDQPQHF
TGTGCCAGCAGCGGGCAGGGGGATCAGCCCCAGCATTTT
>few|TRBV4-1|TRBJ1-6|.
CATGTNNSPLHF
TGCGCCACTGGGACAAATAATTCACCCCTCCACTTT
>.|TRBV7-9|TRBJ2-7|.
CASSFYRDKVYEQYF
TGTGCCAGCAGCTTCTACCGGGACAAAGTATACGAGCAGTACTTC
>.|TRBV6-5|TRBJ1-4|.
CASTSGFAPNEKLFF
TGTGCCAGCACGTCGGGGTTTGCTCCTAATGAAAAACTGTTTTTT
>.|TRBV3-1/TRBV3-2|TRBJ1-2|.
CASSQFFGDYGYTF
TGTGCCAGCAGCCAATTTTTCGGAGACTATGGCTACACCTTC
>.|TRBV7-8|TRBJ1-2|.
CASSLELQGYGGYTF
TGTGCCAGCAGCTTAGAGTTGCAGGGGTATGGTGGCTACACCTTC
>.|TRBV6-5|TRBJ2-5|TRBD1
CASSLQGATLETQYF
TGTGCCAGTAGTTTACAGGGGGCGACGCTCGAGACCCAGTACTTC
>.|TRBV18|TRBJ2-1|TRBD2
CASSRAPVAGGSYNEQFF
TGTGCCAGCTCACGGGCTCCAGTAGCGGGGGGTTCCTACAATGAGCAGTTCTTC
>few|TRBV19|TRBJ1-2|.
CASSMERRGYTF
TGTGCCAGTAGTATGGAGCGTCGGGGCTACACCTTC
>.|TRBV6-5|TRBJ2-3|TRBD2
CASGIAGVHTDTQYF
TGTGCCAGCGGAATAGCGGGGGTGCACACAGATACGCAGTATTTT
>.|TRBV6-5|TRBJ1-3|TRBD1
CASCYQGATGNTIYF
TGTGCCAGCTGCTACCAGGGGGCTACTGGAAACACCATATATTTT
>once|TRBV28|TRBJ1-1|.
CASRPGRIGEAFF
TGTGCCAGCAGACCTGGGAGAATAGGTGAAGCTTTCTTT
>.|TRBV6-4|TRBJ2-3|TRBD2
CASSDSAGGADTQYF
TGTGCCAGCAGTGACTCGGCGGGAGGGGCGGATACGCAGTATTTT
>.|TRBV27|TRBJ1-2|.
CASRVGGSNYGYTF
TGTGCCAGCCGCGTGGGGGGTTCAAACTATGGCTACACCTTC
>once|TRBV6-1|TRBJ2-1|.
CASSEEAEGYNEQFF
TGTGCCAGCAGTGAAGAAGCGGAGGGGTACAATGAGCAGTTCTTC
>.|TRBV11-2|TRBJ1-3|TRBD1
CASSFLGPGQAPNTIYF
TGTGCCAGCAGCTTCCTGGGCCCGGGACAGGCCCCAAACACCATATATTTT
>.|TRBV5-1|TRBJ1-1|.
CASSTRGNAVWNTEAFF
TGCGCCAGCAGCACAAGGGGAAATGCGGTTTGGAACACTGAAGCTTTCTTT
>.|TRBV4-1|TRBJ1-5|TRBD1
CASSRLWTGTQPQHF
TGCGCCAGCAGCCGGTTGTGGACAGGTACACAGCCCCAGCATTTT
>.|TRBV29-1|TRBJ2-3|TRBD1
CSVPAQTGPLYTDTQYF
TGCAGCGTACCTGCCCAGACAGGGCCACTTTACACAGATACGCAGTATTTT